Below, 20 T cell receptor beta chains from the same sample are listed, as sequenced in a study of CD8+ T cells in alopecia areata. RNA was extracted and reverse transcribed into cDNA as the sequencing template. Here immunoSEQ multiplex PCR was the method, and the copy in TCRdb shows in-frame clones only, minus some. Sampling found roughly 260,000 clones, none seen once. The study sorted pooled cutaneous lymph node cells by CD4, CD8alpha, NKG2D, NKG2ACE and other markers. The specimen sequenced was CD4+ T cells sorted from a lymph node. The receptors derive from a C3H/HeJ mouse with alopecia areata. The mice in this strain carry MHC haplotype H2-k.

There are a few counts of this clone. Mouse names are used for the genes. Coverage ceases 4 residues before the CDR3 finishes, and the germline J gene fills in the end. Additional DNA sequences in this sample encode the identical CDR3. V gene TRBV19 combines with J gene TRBJ2-2, with 7 bases fitting TRBD1. V was pared by 0 bases and J by 0 bases, with 2 bases of the junction left unmatched. The CDR3 is 16 amino acids. The V gene's germline CDR1 is FNHDT and CDR2 SITEND (reference sequence). CDR3 residues: CASSIGGTANTGQLYF. CDR3 DNA, as far as it was read: TGTGCCAGCAGTATAGGGGGGACAGCAAACACCGGG.

On this clone: Gene names and germline refer to mouse. The CDR3 is cut off 4 residues early in the read; its end comes from the germline J gene. Other nucleotide sequences from this sample produce the same CDR3. The chain recombines TRBV19 with TRBJ2-2; 10 nucleotides match TRBD1. CDR1 is FNHDT, CDR2 SITEND, per germline (reference sequence). This CDR3 comprises 14 residues. After removal of 6 bases from V and 5 bases from J, the junction contained 4 bases not matched to a gene. The sequenced CDR3 bases are TGTGCCAGCATCGACAGGGGGCGAACCGGG. Its translation is CASIDRGRTG. The full CDR3 sequence reads CASIDRGRTGQLYF.

In its sample, this clone was seen a few times. Mouse germline and gene names are used. Sequencing ends 4 residues short of the CDR3 end; the germline J gene provides the rest. This chain connects TRBV14 to TRBJ2-5; 8 positions match TRBD1. Germline V lookup: CDR1 SGHDT, CDR2 FRDEAV. The CDR3 sequence is 12 residues long. The CDR3 DNA, read in part, is TGTGCCAGCATGGACAGGGAAGAC. It is translated as CASMDRED. The complete CDR3 sequence is CASMDREDTQYF.

On this clone: The germline and genes are mouse ones. The CDR3 end lies 4 residues beyond the end of the read and is filled in from the germline J gene. This chain connects TRBV13-2 to TRBJ2-4; 9 nucleotides agree with TRBD2. The ends lost 3 bases at V and 3 bases at J; junction bases unmatched: 2. This CDR3 contains 14 residues. From germline, CDR1 is NNHNN and CDR2 SYGAGS (reference sequence). CDR3 residues: CASGGGLGQNTLYF. The sequenced part of the CDR3 DNA is TGTGCCAGCGGTGGGGGACTGGGCCAAAAC.

This clone has only a few counts. Gene names are mouse gene names. The read halts 3 residues ahead of the CDR3 end, with the missing end drawn from the germline J gene. Other DNA sequences in the sample encode the same CDR3. This chain connects TRBV13-1 to TRBJ1-6; tentative D call: TRBD1 (5 bases). TRBJ1-6 is sorted into the ORF group, with uncertain function. Germline CDR1 reads NSHNY; CDR2 reads SYGAGN. The V gene lost 3 bases and the J gene lost 5 bases, with 9 bases spanning the gap. CDR3 length: 14 amino acids. The CDR3 loop is CASSGRQNNSPLYF. Partial CDR3 DNA: TGTGCCAGCAGTGGTAGACAGAATAATTCGCCC.

This clone was observed a handful of times. Gene names and germline match the mouse. The read is 4 residues too short to cover the CDR3 end, so that end is filled in from the germline J gene. The V gene is TRBV13-1, the J gene TRBJ2-2, with 11 nucleotides matching TRBD2. Germline loops: CDR1 NSHNY, CDR2 SYGAGN. The J segment lost 0 bases and the V segment lost 3 bases, leaving 1 base of the junction unmatched. CDR3 length equals 16 residues. The CDR3 sequence: CASSGLGGANTGQLYF. CDR3 DNA (partial): TGTGCCAGCAGTGGACTGGGGGGGGCAAACACCGGG.

In the case of this clone: Any gene name here is a mouse gene name. Sequencing ends 4 residues short of the CDR3 end; the germline J gene provides the rest. This chain connects TRBV19 to TRBJ2-1; perhaps TRBD1 as D (6 bases). The CDR3 consists of 12 residues. Per the germline V gene, CDR1 is FNHDT and CDR2 is SITEND (reference sequence). The CDR3 bases that were read are TGTGCCAGCAGTACCGACAGGGCT. Its protein product is CASSTDRA. The whole CDR3 sequence is CASSTDRAEQFF.

This clone has more than one count but fewer than ten. The listed genes are named as in mouse. The read terminates 4 residues before the CDR3 end, so the remaining end is supplied by the germline J gene. Other DNA variants within this sample encode the same CDR3. The chain couples TRBV17 to TRBJ1-1; 8 positions match TRBD1. Per the germline V gene, CDR1 is MNHDT and CDR2 is YYDKIL. This CDR3 spans 14 amino acids. V was clipped by 3 bases and J by 0 bases; unmatched bases: 0. The CDR3 sequence is CASSRDRANTEVFF. The CDR3 bases that were read are TGTGCTAGCAGTAGGGACAGGGCAAACACA.

This clone has a count of ten or more. The genes and germline here are from mouse. Coverage ceases 4 residues before the CDR3 finishes, and the germline J gene fills in the end. The sample holds other DNA sequences that translate to the same CDR3. V gene TRBV1 combines with J gene TRBJ2-2; the D gene is possibly TRBD1 (6 bases). Trimming took off 2 bases at V and 3 bases at J, with 10 bases between the two ends. There are 15 residues in the CDR3. In germline, CDR1 is NSQYPW, CDR2 LRSPGD (reference sequence). The part of the CDR3 DNA that was read is TGCACCTGCAGTGCACAGGGGAGGGACACCGGG. Protein: CTCSAQGRDTG. In full, the CDR3 is CTCSAQGRDTGQLYF. Full variable domain (outside the CDR3, taken from reference TRBV1 and TRBJ2-2): VTLLEQNPRWRLVPRGQAVNLRCILKNSQYPWMSWYQQDLQKQLQWLFTLRSPGDKEVKSLPGADYLATRVTDTELRLQVANMSQGRTLYCTCSAQGRDTGQLYFGEGSKLTVL.

Points on this clone: Mouse gene names apply. From the germline J gene comes the end of the CDR3, since the read stops 4 residues before it. The chain recombines TRBV13-2 with TRBJ2-1; D not certain. Trimming pared 0 bases from V and 3 bases from J, leaving 4 bases between. The CDR3 length is 13 residues. Germline V lookup: CDR1 NNHNN, CDR2 SYGAGS (reference sequence). The CDR3 is CASGDAAYAEQFF. CDR3 bases read: TGTGCCAGCGGTGATGCTGCCTATGCT.

A note on this clone: Gene names are the mouse ones. The read terminates 4 residues ahead of where the CDR3 ends, so the germline J gene completes it. The chain uses TRBV13-2 and TRBJ2-2, with 11 bases identical to TRBD2. CDR1 and CDR2 from the germline V gene are NNHNN and SYGAGS (reference sequence). The CDR3 is 14 residues long. J was trimmed by 2 bases and V by 9 bases; bases with no gene match: 3. CDR3 sequence reads: CATRDWGNTGQLYF. The sequenced CDR3 bases are TGTGCCACCCGGGACTGGGGGAACACCGGG.

Comment on this clone: Any gene name here is a mouse gene name. The read gets to within 4 residues of the CDR3 end, and the germline J gene fills in the rest. The chain uses TRBV17 and TRBJ2-1; D perhaps matches TRBD1 (5 bases). The V end was cut by 0 bases, the J end by 6 bases, with 12 bases between. Per germline, CDR1 MNHDT and CDR2 YYDKIL. The CDR3 covers 15 residues. The CDR3 loop reads CASSRDTQGFAEQFF. The CDR3 DNA, read in part, is TGTGCTAGCAGTAGAGATACCCAGGGATTTGCT.

There are a few counts of this clone. Gene names follow the mouse nomenclature. The read halts 3 residues ahead of the CDR3 end, with the missing end drawn from the germline J gene. This chain connects TRBV31 to TRBJ1-6, with 8 positions matching TRBD1. TRBJ1-6 falls under the ORF class, with uncertain function. CDR3 length: 14 amino acids. J was trimmed by 8 bases and V by 1 base; bases with no gene match: 4. The germline V gene encodes CDR1 GKSSPN and CDR2 SITVG. The CDR3 is CAWSPGGWDSPLYF. CDR3 bases read: TGTGCCTGGAGTCCAGGGGGCTGGGATTCGCCC.

This clone came up a few times. The germline and genes are mouse ones. The CDR3 end is not reached by the read, which stops 4 residues before it; the germline J gene fills it in. The V and J genes are TRBV19 and TRBJ2-1; 8 bases match TRBD2. CDR1 is FNHDT, CDR2 SITEND, per germline (reference sequence). This CDR3 contains 14 residues. Germline trimming cut 2 bases from V and 3 bases from J; bases unmatched to any gene: 1. The CDR3: CASSMLGGYAEQFF. The CDR3 bases that were read are TGTGCCAGCAGTATGCTGGGGGGCTATGCT. Based on the CDR3 plus reference TRBV19 and TRBJ2-1, the full variable domain is GGIITQTPKFLIGQEGQKLTLKCQQNFNHDTMYWYRQDSGKGLRLIYYSITENDLQKGDLSEGYDASREKKSSFSLTVTSAQKNEMAVFLCASSMLGGYAEQFFGPGTRLTVL.

In its sample, this clone was seen a few times. Genes and germline come from the mouse. The CDR3 end lies 4 residues beyond the end of the read and is filled in from the germline J gene. J is TRBJ2-7 and V is TRBV1; D may be TRBD1 (5 bases). CDR1 and CDR2 (germline): NSQYPW, LRSPGD (reference sequence). CDR3 size: 12 residues. The CDR3 spells CTCSGTNYEQYF. The CDR3 DNA, read in part, is TGCACCTGCAGTGGGACAAATTAT.

Note on this clone: All gene names here are mouse names. The read ends 4 residues early relative to the CDR3; the germline J gene fills the gap. This chain connects TRBV13-2 to TRBJ2-2; no reliable D call. The germline CDR1 and CDR2 sequences are NNHNN and SYGAGS (reference sequence). V was cut by 0 bases and J by 2 bases, with 5 bases left in between. The CDR3 sequence is 14 residues long. The CDR3 spells CASGDVRNTGQLYF. The covered CDR3 bases are TGTGCCAGCGGTGATGTCAGGAACACCGGG.

This clone came up a few times. Gene labels here are mouse ones. The CDR3 end lies 4 residues beyond the end of the read and is filled in from the germline J gene. The V call is TRBV29, the J call TRBJ2-7; D may be TRBD1 (7 bases). In germline, CDR1 is MSHET, CDR2 SYDVDS. Trimming removed 0 bases at V and 3 bases at J, with 12 bases between. There are 15 residues in the CDR3. The DNA read from the CDR3 is TGTGCTAGCAGTTTATCGAAAGGGGGCCGCTAT. This codes for CASSLSKGGRY. The full CDR3 protein reads CASSLSKGGRYEQYF.

This clone was seen only a few times. Each gene name is a mouse one. Sequencing ends 4 residues short of the CDR3 end; the germline J gene provides the rest. The sample has other DNA sequences that encode this CDR3 too. This rearrangement joins TRBV5 to TRBJ2-7; 10 bases are shared with TRBD2. The CDR3 contains 14 residues. Looked up from germline, CDR1 is LGHNA and CDR2 is YNLKQL (reference sequence). This CDR3 is CASSQPGLGYEQYF. The DNA read from the CDR3 is TGTGCCAGCAGCCAGCCGGGACTGGGGTAT.

A remark on this clone: The germline and genes are mouse ones. Coverage ceases 4 residues before the CDR3 finishes, and the germline J gene fills in the end. Other DNA sequences within the sample encode an identical CDR3. V is TRBV13-2 and J is TRBJ1-1; 7 nucleotides align to TRBD1. J lost 1 base, V lost 4 bases, and 1 base had no gene match. CDR3 length: 13 amino acids. The germline CDR1 and CDR2 sequences are NNHNN and SYGAGS (reference sequence). CDR3: CASGRDRNTEVFF. CDR3 DNA (partial): TGTGCCAGCGGTCGGGACAGAAACACA.

This clone was seen a handful of times. Mouse names are used for the genes. Incomplete CDR3 DNA: TGTGCCAGCAGTGATGAGACACTTAACTATGCT. It translates to CASSDETLNYA. The complete CDR3 protein is CASSDETLNYAEQFF. This chain uses TRBV13-3 with TRBJ2-1; D remains ambiguous. The read ends 4 residues before the CDR3 terminus; that terminus is restored from the germline J gene. This CDR3 spans 15 amino acids. The germline CDR1 and CDR2 sequences are NNHDY and SYVADS. Trimming took off 0 bases at V and 0 bases at J, with 7 bases between the two ends.